The 6 T cell receptor beta chains reported below all come from one sample, sequenced in a study of human T cells and chemical hapten exposure. TCRdb called the RACE reads again in MiXCR, with one record for every CDR3 protein. The profile shows tens of thousands of distinct CDR3 sequences, about 4.1% of them singletons. Specified time point: healthy volunteer bleed at 2 weeks. RNA extraction used unfractionated whole blood as the source of total RNA. The material sequenced was whole blood. The receptor source for this set is a human donor in good health. Some clones in this sample may be carry-over from other donors' samples.

This clonotype has ten or more counts. This chain joins TRBV6-5 and TRBJ1-1; D not resolved. This CDR3 is 13 amino acids long. Germline V gene data show CDR1 as MNHEY and CDR2 as SVGAGI. Trimming removed 9 bases from V and 7 bases from J, with 18 bases in between. In DNA, the CDR3 is TGTGCCAGTTTCAGGAGGCGCCAGCGTGAAGCTTTCTTT. It translates to CASFRRRQREAFF.

This clonotype showed up just a few times. V is TRBV19 and J is TRBJ1-5; D may be TRBD1 (6 bases). Germline CDR1 reads LNHDA; CDR2 reads SQIVND (reference sequence). The CDR3 has 16 residues. The germline V and J ends were trimmed by 7 bases and 0 bases, with 16 bases remaining between them. CDR3 DNA sequence: TGTGCCAGTACCTCGGGACACGCATATAGCAATCAGCCCCAGCATTTT. Its translation: CASTSGHAYSNQPQHF.

This clonotype was seen repeatedly, ten times or more. The CDR3 region is CASSPVQGLETQYF. The CDR3 region has the DNA TGCGCCAGCAGCCCGGTCCAGGGGCTGGAGACCCAGTACTTC. The rearrangement joins TRBV4-1 to TRBJ2-5; D is possibly TRBD1 (6 bases). The V gene lost 4 bases and the J gene lost 5 bases, with 14 bases spanning the gap. CDR1 is MGHRA and CDR2 is YSYEKL in the germline V gene. This CDR3 has 14 amino acids.

The chain carries TRBV29-1 and TRBJ1-1; D not resolved. This CDR3 region has 13 residues. CDR1 is SQVTM, CDR2 ANQGSEA, per germline. Trimming took 8 bases from V and 0 from J, leaving 13 bases between them. The CDR3 sequence: CSTGGPLNTEAFF. DNA of the CDR3: TGCAGCACCGGAGGGCCATTGAACACTGAAGCTTTCTTT.

The chain has TRBV20-1 and TRBJ2-5; D is uncertain. From germline, CDR1 is DFQATT and CDR2 SNEGSKA (reference sequence). V shed 1 base and J shed 3 bases, with 9 bases lying between them. The CDR3 covers 13 residues. CDR3 loop: CSARGLVEETQYF. DNA for the CDR3: TGCAGTGCTAGAGGACTCGTAGAAGAGACCCAGTACTTC.

This clonotype has ten or more counts. J is TRBJ1-3 and V is TRBV28; TRBD1 aligns across 7 bases. V dropped 8 bases and J dropped 0; count of bases not matched to a gene: 7. The CDR3 runs to 15 residues. Germline lookup yields CDR1 MDHEN and CDR2 SYDVKM. The DNA of the CDR3 is TGTGCCAGCGGGGGACAGCCGAGCTCTGGAAACACCATATATTTT. Protein: CASGGQPSSGNTIYF.